The clone carrying this TCR beta chain appeared many times. Antigen unknown. RNA transcripts yielded amplified TCR beta CDR3 regions. Using the HTBI primer set, a first-round RT-PCR was run on the TCR CDR3. MiXCR, run by TCRdb on the multiplex PCR reads, gives a single entry per CDR3 protein. Here the sample spans 350,000 to 400,000 distinct CDR3 sequences, approximately 15% being singletons. Uncontrolled infection, other autoimmune disease, pregnancy or lactation barred patients from enrollment. Diagnosing involved the use of clinical symptoms, serum thyroxine and TRAb, thyroid ultrasound and orbital computed tomography. The data derive from a study of T cells in Graves' hyperthyroidism and ophthalmopathy. The CDR3 covers 15 residues. The junction had 9 bases not matched to a gene; V was cut back by 7 bases and J by 2 bases. Study-wide findings and caveats: A model of 13 V-J features distinguished ophthalmopathy from stable hyperthyroidism. Expanded thyroid clonotypes (above 0.001) were mostly also found in blood.

The sequence was obtained from a woman in her sixties with Graves' hyperthyroidism. The chain combines TRBV12-3 or TRBV12-4 with TRBJ2-3, with 7 bases lining up with TRBD1. The specimen was blood. The CDR3 bases are TGTGCCAGCACCCCCGGGACAGTTCTCACAGATACGCAGTATTTT. Translated, it gives CASTPGTVLTDTQYF.